Sequencing of this T cell receptor (beta chain) was carried out in a study of T cell responses to AZD1222 COVID-19 vaccine. Points from the study as a whole: Spike-specific TCR depth and breadth grew after two AZD1222 doses. The donor group comprised mostly white British people and more females; the analysis possibly underestimated clonal diversity. Repertoires were collected only later (after the peak T cell response had occurred).

This clone is a singleton in its sample. Its target is not known. V dropped 5 bases and J dropped 2 bases, with 13 bases sitting between them. Germline loops: CDR1 MNHNS, CDR2 SASEGT. The CDR3 extends over 15 amino acids. Some clones are missing from TCRdb's copy, which holds only in-frame ones; the method was immunoSEQ multiplex PCR. Here the sample spans tens of thousands of clones, 80% being singletons. The TCR was taken from an adult who received the AZD1222 COVID-19 vaccine. The chain is built from TRBV6-1 and TRBJ1-5; D ambiguous. The material sequenced was peripheral blood, taken 28 days after the second AZD1222 dose. CDR3 protein: CASSSEARGNQPQHF. The CDR3 DNA reads TGTGCCAGCAGTTCTGAGGCCCGGGGCAATCAGCCCCAGCATTTT.